This TCR beta chain emerged from a study of blood T cell repertoires in COVID-19. Study-wide context: Italy, Spain and the United States were the sources of the convalescent and acute COVID-19 samples. T cells, B-cell-depleted T cells, or PBMCs provided the cDNA or gDNA that served as material.

Losses at the gene ends were 4 bases for V and 2 bases for J; bases not matched to a gene: 7. CDR3 length: 16 amino acids. This clone was counted a single time. Methods used by the authors: From reference gene primer amplification, estimates of nucleated cell counts were derived. The table came from immunoSEQ multiplex PCR; TCRdb's copy has only in-frame clones and leaves some out. The V and J calls and clone size come from that table; D and trimming were worked out from the DNA. Of some 96,000 clones in the sample, about 88% were seen once. The clonotype comes from a young man in a cohort sampled during active COVID-19. The rearrangement joins TRBV5-3 to TRBJ2-2, with 8 bases fitting TRBD1. TRBV5-3 is given ORF status, its function remaining uncertain. Sequencing was performed on peripheral blood. CDR3 amino acids: CARSPGQGINTGELFF. In DNA, the CDR3 is TGTGCCAGAAGCCCAGGACAGGGAATAAACACCGGGGAGCTGTTTTTT.